A single sample is the source of the 26 T cell receptor beta chains below, sequenced in a study of blood T cell repertoires in COVID-19. Clones were read by immunoSEQ multiplex PCR, and TCRdb kept only the in-frame ones, dropping some. The table shows 84,000 or so clones, with approximately 80% occurring only once. Sequencing was carried out using peripheral blood. The receptors originated from a man in his 70s with acute or convalescent COVID-19.

The chain couples TRBV28 to TRBJ2-2; 9 positions match TRBD1. The CDR3 length is 16 residues. The V gene end was trimmed by 6 bases and the J gene end by 2 bases; junction bases not matched to a gene: 7. Germline assignment: CDR1 MDHEN and CDR2 SYDVKM. CDR3 residues: CASRKQGALNTGELFF. CDR3 nucleotides: TGTGCCAGCAGAAAACAGGGGGCGCTCAACACCGGGGAGCTGTTTTTT. Based on the CDR3 plus reference TRBV28 and TRBJ2-2, the full variable domain is DVKVTQSSRYLVKRTGEKVFLECVQDMDHENMFWYRQDPGLGLRLIYFSYDVKMKEKGDIPEGYSVSREKKERFSLILESASTNQTSMYLCASRKQGALNTGELFFGEGSRLTVL.

J is TRBJ2-7 and V is TRBV28; D possibly corresponds to TRBD2 (6 bases). The CDR3 is 14 residues long. Germline assignment: CDR1 MDHEN and CDR2 SYDVKM. Trimming cost V 9 bases and J 0 bases, with 15 bases left between them. The CDR3, as DNA: TGTGCCAGTTCGGGCGGGACTGTCTCCTACGAGCAGTACTTC. Translation: CASSGGTVSYEQYF.

This clone has a single count. The rearrangement links TRBV3-1 (or the pseudogene TRBV3-2) to TRBJ2-3; 14 nucleotides match TRBD2. J was trimmed by 0 bases and V by 0 bases; bases with no gene match: 11. From germline, CDR1 is LGHDT and CDR2 YNNKEL (reference sequence). This CDR3 comprises 21 residues. CDR3 protein: CASSQDRLAGGLLGSTDTQYF. Written as DNA, the CDR3 is TGTGCCAGCAGCCAAGATCGACTAGCGGGGGGGCTCTTAGGTAGCACAGATACGCAGTATTTT.

The chain has TRBV29-1 and TRBJ1-1, with D uncertain. Trimming shortened V by 0 bases and J by 1 base, and 12 bases separated the two germline ends. The CDR3 spans 15 residues. Germline-derived CDR1 and CDR2 are SQVTM and ANQGSEA. CDR3 in amino acids: CSVEEEEIGNTEAFF. The CDR3, as DNA: TGCAGCGTTGAAGAGGAGGAGATCGGGAACACTGAAGCTTTCTTT.

As for this clone: This CDR3 is also generated by other DNA sequences in the sample. This chain joins TRBV11-2 and TRBJ1-2, with 9 bases that match TRBD1. CDR1 SGHAT and CDR2 FQNNGV come from the germline V gene. The CDR3 loop spans 14 amino acids. Losses at the gene ends were 5 bases for V and 4 bases for J; bases not matched to a gene: 5. CDR3 amino acids: CASSLGQGGYGYTF. Written as DNA, the CDR3 is TGTGCCAGCAGCCTGGGACAGGGTGGCTATGGCTACACCTTC. The whole variable domain, remainder taken from reference TRBV11-2 and TRBJ1-2, is EAGVAQSPRYKIIEKRQSVAFWCNPISGHATLYWYQQILGQGPKLLIQFQNNGVVDDSQLPKDRFSAERLKGVDSTLKIQPAKLEDSAVYLCASSLGQGGYGYTFGSGTRLTVV.

The chain employs TRBV6-1 and TRBJ1-2, with D possibly TRBD1 on 5 matching bases. The length of the CDR3 is 14 residues. Germline V gene lookup returns CDR1 MNHNS and CDR2 SASEGT. V lost 2 bases, J lost 4 bases, and 11 bases lay in between. This chain's CDR3 is CASSETTALYGYTF. The CDR3 region has the DNA TGTGCCAGCAGTGAAACGACAGCGCTCTATGGCTACACCTTC.

The chain has TRBV27 and TRBJ1-6; D call uncertain. CDR1 is MNHEY and CDR2 is SMNVEV in the germline V gene (reference sequence). V lost 4 bases and J lost 7, with 5 bases in between. This CDR3 has 12 residues. The CDR3 coding sequence is TGTGCCAGCAGTTCACGGAATTCACCCCTCCACTTT. It translates to CASSSRNSPLHF.

This clone came up once. The chain employs TRBV14 and TRBJ2-3; weak D call: TRBD2 (5 bases). Trimming removed 1 base at V and 3 bases at J, with 11 bases between. Germline CDR1 SGHDN, CDR2 FVKESK. CDR3 length equals 15 residues. DNA for the CDR3: TGTGCCAGCAGCCAAGGTGCTAGCTGGACAGATACGCAGTATTTT. Translated, it gives CASSQGASWTDTQYF.

The rearrangement links TRBV27 to TRBJ2-1, with 10 positions matching TRBD2. The CDR3 is 20 residues long. Germline loops: CDR1 MNHEY, CDR2 SMNVEV (reference sequence). The V and J ends lost 1 base and 6 bases, in that order; junction bases with no gene match: 18. As DNA, the CDR3 is TGTGCCAGCAGTTTATTCGCACAGGACCTGCTAGCGGGGGAGGCCAATGAGCAGTTCTTC. Its translation: CASSLFAQDLLAGEANEQFF.

This clone was seen more than once but under ten times. V usage is TRBV18 and J usage is TRBJ2-1; D might be TRBD2 (6 bases). Trimming removed 4 bases from V and 2 bases from J, with 12 bases in between. CDR1 is KGHSH, CDR2 LQKENI, per germline. The CDR3 loop spans 15 amino acids. CDR3 DNA sequence: TGTGCCAGCTCACTGCTCGCGGGGACCTACAATGAGCAGTTCTTC. Its translation: CASSLLAGTYNEQFF.

The chain links TRBV6-6 to TRBJ2-7; the D is unclear. The germline V gene encodes CDR1 MNHNY and CDR2 SVGAGI (reference sequence). This CDR3 has 12 amino acids. Trimming took off 5 bases at V and 7 bases at J, with 12 bases between the two ends. The CDR3, as DNA: TGTGCCAGCAGTAGCGATCTACGGGAGCAGTACGTC. Translation: CASSSDLREQYV.

This chain joins TRBV28 and TRBJ1-5; unclear D gene. The germline gives CDR1 MDHEN, CDR2 SYDVKM. V lost 5 bases, J lost 0 bases, and 14 bases lay in between. CDR3 length: 16 residues. CDR3 sequence (DNA): TGTGCCAGCAGTCCCCCGACGGGTTATAGCAATCAGCCCCAGCATTTT. Encoded protein: CASSPPTGYSNQPQHF.

The chain carries TRBV9 and TRBJ1-4, with D possibly matching TRBD1 (5 bases). Germline V lookup: CDR1 SGDLS, CDR2 YYNGEE. The CDR3 has 16 amino acids. The V end lost 4 bases, the J end lost 0 bases, and 13 bases lay between the germline ends. This chain's CDR3 is CASSNRQNATNEKLFF. CDR3 DNA sequence: TGTGCCAGCAGCAACCGACAGAATGCAACTAATGAAAAACTGTTTTTT.

V gene TRBV27 combines with J gene TRBJ1-4; 11 bases line up with TRBD1. V dropped 0 bases and J dropped 7; count of bases not matched to a gene: 4. The germline V gene has CDR1 MNHEY and CDR2 SMNVEV (reference sequence). This CDR3 spans 16 amino acids. The CDR3 bases are TGTGCCAGCAGTTTATCCCCGGGACAGGGGGGTGAAAAACTGTTTTTT. This codes for CASSLSPGQGGEKLFF.

This clone has just one count. The V and J genes are TRBV5-1 and TRBJ1-1; 7 positions agree with TRBD1. The V gene's germline CDR1 is SGHRS and CDR2 YFSETQ. This CDR3 is 15 amino acids long. After removal of 3 bases from V and 0 bases from J, the junction contained 5 bases not matched to a gene. The CDR3 DNA reads TGCGCCAGCAGCTGGGGACAGACCATGAACACTGAAGCTTTCTTT. Its translation is CASSWGQTMNTEAFF.

This clone came up once. The chain recombines TRBV5-4 with TRBJ1-1; 11 positions agree with TRBD1. The CDR3 totals 17 residues. The V segment lost 6 bases and the J segment 0 bases; nucleotides outside the gene matches: 10. Germline CDR1 reads SGHNT; CDR2 reads YYREEE (reference sequence). The CDR3 spells CASTRTGGSVVNTEAFF. The CDR3 region has the DNA TGTGCCAGCACCCGGACAGGGGGCTCTGTCGTGAACACTGAAGCTTTCTTT.

The sample holds many counts of this clone. Here the CDR3 reads CASSQGGGAEETQYF. The CDR3 coding sequence is TGTGCCAGCAGCCAGGGCGGGGGGGCCGAAGAGACCCAGTACTTC. This sequence joins TRBV3-1 (or the pseudogene TRBV3-2) and TRBJ2-5; 9 bases fit TRBD2. Germline values: CDR1 LGHDT, CDR2 YNNKEL (reference sequence). The ends lost 3 bases at V and 3 bases at J; junction bases unmatched: 5. This CDR3 region has 15 residues.

This chain joins TRBV3-1 (or the pseudogene TRBV3-2) and TRBJ1-5; 9 bases line up with TRBD1. This CDR3 spans 14 amino acids. V lost 5 bases to trimming and J lost 7 bases; unmatched junction nucleotides: 6. From germline, CDR1 is LGHDT and CDR2 YNNKEL (reference sequence). CDR3 region: CASSATGGNQPQHF. CDR3 sequence (DNA): TGTGCCAGCAGCGCGACAGGGGGTAACCAGCCCCAGCATTTT.

This chain links TRBV5-1 with TRBJ2-3; D not certain. With 0 bases removed from V and 0 bases from J, the gap between germline ends came to 5 bases. The CDR3 covers 14 residues. CDR1 and CDR2 from the germline V gene are SGHRS and YFSETQ. CDR3 coding DNA: TGCGCCAGCAGCTTGGACGGTAGCACAGATACGCAGTATTTT. Protein sequence: CASSLDGSTDTQYF.

DNA of the CDR3: TGCGCCAGCAGCCAATCCATCAACACTGAAGCTTTCTTT. This encodes CASSQSINTEAFF. This chain joins TRBV4-1 and TRBJ1-1; D gene ambiguous. CDR3 length equals 13 residues. The V and J ends lost 2 bases and 2 bases respectively, with 6 bases between them. Germline V gene data show CDR1 as MGHRA and CDR2 as YSYEKL.

The chain is built from TRBV28 and TRBJ2-7, with D perhaps matching TRBD2 (7 bases). Trimming left V 6 bases short and J 13 bases short, with 25 bases between. The CDR3 has 14 residues. Germline values: CDR1 MDHEN, CDR2 SYDVKM. The CDR3 region has the DNA TGTGCCAGCAGAATAGGGGGGGAGACGGGTAAGACCTACGTC. This sequence encodes CASRIGGETGKTYV.

V and J are TRBV28 and TRBJ1-1, with TRBD1 as a possible D gene (6 bases). The CDR3 covers 13 residues. Trimming removed 6 bases from V and 4 bases from J, with 12 bases in between. Germline V gene lookup returns CDR1 MDHEN and CDR2 SYDVKM. Written as DNA, the CDR3 is TGTGCCAGCAGCAGACAGGCTATCACTGAAGCTTTCTTT. Translation: CASSRQAITEAFF.

The chain uses TRBV19 and TRBJ2-7; 7 bases line up with TRBD1. The junction had 9 bases not matched to a gene; V was cut back by 5 bases and J by 2 bases. CDR1 and CDR2 from the germline V gene are LNHDA and SQIVND (reference sequence). The CDR3 totals 15 residues. The chain's CDR3 is CASSAPQQGTYEQYF. The CDR3 DNA sequence: TGTGCCAGTAGTGCCCCCCAACAGGGGACCTACGAGCAGTACTTC.

The V and J genes are TRBV11-2 and TRBJ1-1; D call uncertain. The V gene lost 3 bases and the J gene lost 0 bases, with 14 bases spanning the gap. CDR1 is SGHAT, CDR2 FQNNGV, per germline. The CDR3 is 16 residues long. The CDR3 is CASSFGIVGMNTEAFF. CDR3 in DNA: TGTGCCAGCAGCTTCGGAATTGTCGGGATGAACACTGAAGCTTTCTTT.

The chain joins TRBV19 to TRBJ1-2; unclear D gene. Trimming cost V 5 bases and J 2 bases, with 12 bases left between them. Germline V gene data show CDR1 as LNHDA and CDR2 as SQIVND (reference sequence). This CDR3 contains 14 residues. The CDR3 DNA is TGTGCCAGTAGTCTTAGGACTGCGAACTATGGCTACACCTTC. Its translation: CASSLRTANYGYTF.

The chain joins TRBV2 to TRBJ2-7, with 8 bases that match TRBD1. The CDR3 sequence is 12 residues long. Germline-derived CDR1 and CDR2 are SNHLY and FYNNEI. V lost 10 bases, J lost 3 bases, and 5 bases stayed unmatched. The CDR3 bases are TGTGCCATCTCGGGACAGGTCTACGAGCAGTACTTC. Its translation is CAISGQVYEQYF.